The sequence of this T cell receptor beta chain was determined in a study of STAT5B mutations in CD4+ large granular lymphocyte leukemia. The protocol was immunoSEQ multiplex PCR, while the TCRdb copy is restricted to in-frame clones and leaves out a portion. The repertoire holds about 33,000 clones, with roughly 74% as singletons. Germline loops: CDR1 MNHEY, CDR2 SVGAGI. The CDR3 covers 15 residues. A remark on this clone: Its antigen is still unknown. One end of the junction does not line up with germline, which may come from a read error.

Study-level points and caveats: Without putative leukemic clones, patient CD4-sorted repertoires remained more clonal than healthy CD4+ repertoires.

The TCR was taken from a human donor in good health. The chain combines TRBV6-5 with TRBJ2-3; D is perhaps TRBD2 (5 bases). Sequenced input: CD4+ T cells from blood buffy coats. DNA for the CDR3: TGTGCCAGCAGTTACGGGAGTTATCGCACGGATACGCAGTATTTT. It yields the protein CASSYGSYRTDTQYF.